This T cell receptor (beta chain) came from a study of blood T cell repertoires in COVID-19. The table came from immunoSEQ multiplex PCR; TCRdb's copy has only in-frame clones and leaves some out. The table records about 400,000 clones, around 88% of them present only once. Germline CDR1 is KGHDR and CDR2 is SFDVKD. The CDR3 loop spans 16 amino acids. The ends lost 6 bases at V and 0 bases at J; junction bases unmatched: 4. Sequenced sample: peripheral blood. The clonotype originates from a woman in her 30s with acute or convalescent COVID-19. This sequence joins TRBV24-1 and TRBJ2-1; 10 bases are shared with TRBD2. The CDR3 sequence is CATSKERGGSYNEQFF. DNA for the CDR3: TGTGCCACCAGTAAAGAGCGGGGGGGCTCCTACAATGAGCAGTTCTTC.